A single sample gave rise to the 22 T cell receptor beta chains below, sequenced in a study of blood T cell repertoires in COVID-19. The data were produced by immunoSEQ multiplex PCR, yet TCRdb's version contains in-frame clones alone and is incomplete. The table lists about 300,000 clones, 85% to 90% of them singletons, with roughly 15% in the top ten. The sequencing sample was made of peripheral blood. Receptors were obtained from a human donor in a cohort sampled during active COVID-19.

The V gene is TRBV7-2, the J gene TRBJ1-5; D remains ambiguous. V gave up 4 bases and J gave up 7 bases, with 11 bases separating them. Germline CDR1 and CDR2: SGHTA and FQGNSA. The CDR3 spans 13 residues. CDR3 sequence: CASSSQYLQPQHF. The CDR3 DNA follows: TGTGCCAGCAGCTCCCAATACTTACAGCCCCAGCATTTT.

The chain combines TRBV5-1 with TRBJ2-3; 9 bases fit TRBD2. The CDR3 is 14 amino acids. Losses at the gene ends were 7 bases for V and 0 bases for J; bases not matched to a gene: 3. Germline lookup yields CDR1 SGHRS and CDR2 YFSETQ. CDR3 amino acids: CASRTSESTDTQYF. The CDR3 DNA reads TGCGCCAGCCGGACTAGCGAAAGCACAGATACGCAGTATTTT.

The V call is TRBV18, the J call TRBJ1-5; D unresolved. The V gene's germline CDR1 is KGHSH and CDR2 LQKENI. Deletions cut 6 bases from V and 3 bases from J, with 9 bases between. The CDR3 runs 13 residues. CDR3: CASSELPNQPQHF. DNA for the CDR3: TGTGCCAGCTCCGAGCTTCCCAATCAGCCCCAGCATTTT.

This clone was detected only a few times. The chain joins TRBV9 to TRBJ1-4; maybe TRBD1 (5 bases). The CDR3 extends over 15 amino acids. V was trimmed by 3 bases and J by 7 bases, leaving 16 bases between them. Per germline, CDR1 SGDLS and CDR2 YYNGEE. For the CDR3, the DNA is TGTGCCAGCAGCGCCTTGGACCAGGGCGGTGAAAAACTGTTTTTT. Protein sequence: CASSALDQGGEKLFF.

The chain recombines TRBV5-6 with TRBJ2-7; unclear D gene. The CDR3 length is 13 residues. V shed 2 bases and J shed 5 bases, with 11 bases lying between them. CDR1 and CDR2 from the germline V gene are SGHDT and YYEEEE. The CDR3 bases are TGTGCCAGCAGCTTACGTCCCGAGGACGAGCAGTACTTC. Its translation: CASSLRPEDEQYF.

V gene TRBV28 combines with J gene TRBJ2-4, with TRBD1 matching over 8 bases. J gave up 1 base and V 6 bases, and 5 bases lay outside the gene matches. Germline CDR1 and CDR2: MDHEN and SYDVKM. This CDR3 comprises 15 residues. CDR3 residues: CASSTPGGAKNIQYF. In DNA, the CDR3 is TGTGCCAGCAGCACGCCAGGGGGCGCCAAAAACATTCAGTACTTC.

This clone appeared once. The rearrangement links TRBV7-3 to TRBJ2-7; 7 nucleotides align to TRBD1. J gave up 5 bases and V 5 bases, and 12 bases lay outside the gene matches. The CDR3 runs 15 residues. Germline V lookup: CDR1 SGHTA, CDR2 FQGTGA. CDR3 loop: CASSTSGTEFDEQYF. In DNA, the CDR3 is TGTGCCAGCAGCACCTCCGGGACAGAGTTCGACGAGCAGTACTTC.

This rearrangement joins TRBV6-5 to TRBJ1-6; TRBD1 is a possible D gene (6 bases). Germline V CDR1 and CDR2: MNHEY, SVGAGI. This CDR3 contains 15 residues. The germline V and J ends were trimmed by 6 bases and 7 bases, with 16 bases remaining between them. The CDR3 protein is CASRSTGTRNSPLHF. Here the CDR3 DNA reads TGTGCCAGCAGATCCACCGGGACAAGGAATTCACCCCTCCACTTT.

This sequence joins TRBV28 and TRBJ2-1, with 10 nucleotides matching TRBD1. The V and J ends lost 6 bases and 8 bases, in that order; junction bases with no gene match: 4. The germline V gene has CDR1 MDHEN and CDR2 SYDVKM. This CDR3 spans 13 amino acids. The CDR3 spells CASRGQGKDEQFF. Here the CDR3 DNA reads TGTGCCAGCAGGGGACAGGGGAAGGATGAGCAGTTCTTC.

The genes are TRBV15 and TRBJ2-7; 10 nucleotides match TRBD2. Germline V CDR1 and CDR2: LNHNV, YYDKDF (reference sequence). V lost 1 base, J lost 1 base, and 4 bases stayed unmatched. CDR3 length: 16 residues. The CDR3 nucleotides are TGTGCCACCAGCAGAGGGGAACTAGCGGGATCCTACGAGCAGTACTTC. This sequence encodes CATSRGELAGSYEQYF. The full variable domain, in which reference TRBV15 and TRBJ2-7 provide the parts outside the CDR3, is DAMVIQNPRYQVTQFGKPVTLSCSQTLNHNVMYWYQQKSSQAPKLLFHYYDKDFNNEADTPDNFQSRRPNTSFCFLDIRSPGLGDTAMYLCATSRGELAGSYEQYFGPGTRLTVT.

The V and J genes are TRBV29-1 and TRBJ1-2; D not resolved. The germline gives CDR1 SQVTM, CDR2 ANQGSEA. V was trimmed by 5 bases and J by 6 bases, leaving 16 bases between them. The CDR3 totals 13 residues. DNA of the CDR3: TGCAGCGTTCGAGGGATCCCCGGAGATGGCTACACCTTC. Translated: CSVRGIPGDGYTF.

This rearrangement joins TRBV7-9 to TRBJ2-3; D ambiguous. CDR1 and CDR2 (germline): SEHNR, FQNEAQ (reference sequence). The CDR3 has 14 amino acids. V was cut by 7 bases and J by 2 bases, with 13 bases left in between. The CDR3 reads CASTRGADTDTQYF. In DNA form, the CDR3 reads TGTGCCAGCACCAGAGGCGCTGACACAGATACGCAGTATTTT. Full variable domain (outside the CDR3, taken from reference TRBV7-9 and TRBJ2-3): DTGVSQNPRHKITKRGQNVTFRCDPISEHNRLYWYRQTLGQGPEFLTYFQNEAQLEKSRLLSDRFSAERPKGSFSTLEIQRTEQGDSAMYLCASTRGADTDTQYFGPGTRLTVL.

V gene TRBV24-1 combines with J gene TRBJ2-6; D might be TRBD2 (7 bases). CDR3 size: 16 residues. V was trimmed by 3 bases and J by 6 bases, leaving 14 bases between them. The germline V gene has CDR1 KGHDR and CDR2 SFDVKD. CDR3 sequence: CATSDGGAGKANVLTF. Written as DNA, the CDR3 is TGTGCCACCAGTGATGGGGGGGCTGGCAAGGCCAACGTCCTGACTTTC.

The rearrangement joins TRBV18 to TRBJ1-1, with a possible D match to TRBD1 (6 bases). V was clipped by 3 bases and J by 0 bases, with 8 bases between them. Germline V gives CDR1 KGHSH, CDR2 LQKENI. The CDR3 has 14 residues. CDR3 bases: TGTGCCAGCTCACCCGACAGGATGAACACTGAAGCTTTCTTT. Its protein is CASSPDRMNTEAFF.

The V call is TRBV7-9, the J call TRBJ1-2, with TRBD1 identical over 7 bases. The length of the CDR3 is 13 residues. V shed 4 bases and J 11 bases; nucleotides not matched to a gene: 10. Germline V CDR1 and CDR2: SEHNR, FQNEAQ (reference sequence). In DNA form, the CDR3 reads TGTGCCAGCAGCTCACAGGGGTTTTCGTCTTACACCTTC. Translated: CASSSQGFSSYTF.

V gene TRBV4-3 combines with J gene TRBJ1-1; TRBD1 might be the D (6 bases). The germline CDR1 and CDR2 sequences are LGHNA and YSLEER. The CDR3 is made up of 14 amino acids. Trimming pared 3 bases from V and 2 bases from J, leaving 10 bases between. The CDR3 bases are TGCGCCAGCAGCCAGGACAGACGCAACACTGAAGCTTTCTTT. This sequence encodes CASSQDRRNTEAFF.

The chain carries TRBV9 and TRBJ1-2; 8 positions agree with TRBD1. CDR1 SGDLS and CDR2 YYNGEE come from the germline V gene. Trimming removed 3 bases from V and 8 bases from J; junction bases left unmatched: 9. The CDR3 sequence is 14 residues long. In DNA, the CDR3 is TGTGCCAGCAGCGGGGGACAGGCATTGAGAGGCTACACCTTC. Residues: CASSGGQALRGYTF. Full variable domain (remainder filled in from reference TRBV9 and TRBJ1-2): DSGVTQTPKHLITATGQRVTLRCSPRSGDLSVYWYQQSLDQGLQFLIQYYNGEERAKGNILERFSAQQFPDLHSELNLSSLELGDSALYFCASSGGQALRGYTFGSGTRLTVV.

In the case of this clone: The same CDR3 is also encoded by other DNA sequences in this sample. The genes are TRBV2 and TRBJ1-5, with 9 bases aligning to TRBD1. J gave up 7 bases and V 3 bases, and 4 bases lay outside the gene matches. This CDR3 is built from 14 residues. Germline-derived CDR1 and CDR2 are SNHLY and FYNNEI. CDR3 region: CASSEDRGGQPQHF. The CDR3 region has the DNA TGTGCCAGCAGTGAGGACAGGGGAGGACAGCCCCAGCATTTT.

The sample holds one count of this clone. This chain links TRBV6-5 with TRBJ1-1; D is possibly TRBD1 (6 bases). CDR1 MNHEY and CDR2 SVGAGI come from the germline V gene. With 8 bases removed from V and 7 bases from J, the gap between germline ends came to 20 bases. This CDR3 is 14 amino acids long. In nucleotides, the CDR3 is TGTGCCAGCGGATACCGCCGCCGGACAGTTGAAGCTTTCTTT. Encoded protein: CASGYRRRTVEAFF.

This chain joins TRBV28 and TRBJ1-2; TRBD1 matches at 9 bases. This CDR3 spans 17 amino acids. Trimming took 6 bases from V and 4 from J; bases not matched to a gene: 15. The germline CDR1 and CDR2 sequences are MDHEN and SYDVKM. CDR3 protein: CASRPHGTGQNFYGYTF. DNA for the CDR3: TGTGCCAGCAGACCGCACGGGACAGGGCAAAATTTCTATGGCTACACCTTC.

This clone was counted only a few times. CDR3 region: CASSLVSGTTSYEQYF. For the CDR3, the DNA is TGTGCCAGCAGCCTAGTTAGCGGGACGACGTCCTACGAGCAGTACTTC. The gene calls are TRBV4-2 and TRBJ2-7; 8 nucleotides match TRBD2. The trim removed 4 bases at V and 1 base at J, leaving 9 bases unmatched. There are 16 residues in the CDR3. Per the germline V gene, CDR1 is LGHNA and CDR2 is YNFKEQ.

This chain connects TRBV6-5 to TRBJ2-7; maybe TRBD1 (6 bases). The CDR3 length is 14 residues. V dropped 9 bases and J dropped 9 bases, with 24 bases sitting between them. Germline CDR1 and CDR2: MNHEY and SVGAGI. The CDR3 region is CASMVRGQDFVQYF. DNA for the CDR3: TGTGCCAGTATGGTCCGGGGACAAGATTTTGTGCAGTACTTC.